This T cell receptor beta chain was profiled in a study of blood T cells in healthy people across ages. This clonotype was recorded a few times. A second roughly 7 to 11 cycle PCR used barcoded and J-beta primers. TCRdb re-called the 5' RACE reads through MiXCR, storing one row per CDR3 protein. Among under 2 million distinct CDR3 sequences listed, 34% were seen once. Trimming cost V 4 bases and J 3 bases; bases outside gene matches: 7. Germline V gene data show CDR1 as ENHRY and CDR2 as SYGVKD. The CDR3 length is 15 residues. This receptor was identified in a woman in her thirties in good health. The material sequenced was blood. The chain uses TRBV10-3 and TRBJ2-7; 9 bases agree with TRBD2. As DNA, the CDR3 is TGTGCCATCAGTGGAAGCGGGGGGAACATCTACGAGCAGTACTTC. Its translation: CAISGSGGNIYEQYF.